Listed below are T cell receptor beta chains from one sample, sequenced in a study of PD-1 blockade in classical Hodgkin lymphoma. Produced via immunoSEQ multiplex PCR; TCRdb's table is partial and in-frame only. The sample lists some 21,000 clones; about 95% were seen once. Sequencing was carried out using peripheral blood mononuclear cells (PBMCs). The receptors originated from a human donor with classical Hodgkin lymphoma. Both conserved end residues are part of each CDR3. D genes are given only for firm matches. Clone size appears in some rows only: once, few, many, or a class for an expanded clone.

CDR3aa: CASSLYRDREANYGYTF; CDR3nt: TGTGCCAGTAGTCTCTACCGGGACAGGGAGGCTAACTATGGCTACACCTTC; v_gene: TRBV19; j_gene: TRBJ1-2; abundance: .; d_gene: TRBD1
CDR3aa: CASKLASGANVLTF; CDR3nt: TGTGCCAGCAAGCTCGCTTCTGGGGCCAACGTCCTGACTTTC; v_gene: TRBV5-4; j_gene: TRBJ2-6; abundance: .; d_gene: .
CDR3aa: CASSQTGGAGANVLTF; CDR3nt: TGCGCCAGCAGCCAAACTGGGGGGGCTGGGGCCAACGTCCTGACTTTC; v_gene: TRBV4-3; j_gene: TRBJ2-6; abundance: once; d_gene: TRBD2
CDR3aa: CASSVSSGMNTEAFF; CDR3nt: TGTGCCAGTAGTGTCTCCTCGGGGATGAACACTGAAGCTTTCTTT; v_gene: TRBV19; j_gene: TRBJ1-1; abundance: few; d_gene: .
CDR3aa: CASSQDLVRGRQPQHF; CDR3nt: TGCGCCAGCAGCCAAGATTTAGTCAGGGGGCGTCAGCCCCAGCATTTT; v_gene: TRBV4-1; j_gene: TRBJ1-5; abundance: .; d_gene: TRBD1
CDR3aa: CASSPGAGQGNTEAFF; CDR3nt: TGTGCCAGCTCACCCGGGGCAGGGCAGGGGAACACTGAAGCTTTCTTT; v_gene: TRBV18; j_gene: TRBJ1-1; abundance: .; d_gene: .
CDR3aa: CASSATGPRDQPQHF; CDR3nt: TGCGCCAGCAGTGCCACCGGGCCGAGGGATCAGCCCCAGCATTTT; v_gene: TRBV10-2; j_gene: TRBJ1-5; abundance: .; d_gene: .
CDR3aa: CASSDSWDGRETQYF; CDR3nt: TGTGCCAGCAGTGATTCGTGGGACGGCCGGGAGACCCAGTACTTC; v_gene: TRBV2; j_gene: TRBJ2-5; abundance: .; d_gene: .
CDR3aa: CASSLAPGSGTDTQYF; CDR3nt: TGCGCCAGCAGCTTGGCTCCGGGTTCGGGGACAGATACGCAGTATTTT; v_gene: TRBV5-1; j_gene: TRBJ2-3; abundance: .; d_gene: .
CDR3aa: CASSPGSTDTQYF; CDR3nt: TGTGCCAGCTCACCCGGATCCACAGATACGCAGTATTTT; v_gene: TRBV18; j_gene: TRBJ2-3; abundance: .; d_gene: .
CDR3aa: CASTSGNEQFF; CDR3nt: TGTGCCAGCACTAGCGGCAATGAGCAGTTCTTC; v_gene: TRBV11-2; j_gene: TRBJ2-1; abundance: .; d_gene: TRBD2
CDR3aa: CASSHGGVTYEQYF; CDR3nt: TGTGCCAGCAGCCACGGCGGGGTTACCTACGAGCAGTACTTC; v_gene: TRBV7-7; j_gene: TRBJ2-7; abundance: .; d_gene: .
CDR3aa: CASSARDSYEQYF; CDR3nt: TGTGCCAGCAGCGCCCGGGACAGCTACGAGCAGTACTTC; v_gene: TRBV9; j_gene: TRBJ2-7; abundance: .; d_gene: TRBD1
CDR3aa: CASSVSGAGADTQYF; CDR3nt: TGTGCCAGCAGCGTGAGCGGGGCCGGGGCAGATACGCAGTATTTT; v_gene: TRBV9; j_gene: TRBJ2-3; abundance: .; d_gene: TRBD2
CDR3aa: CASSRSTWGNQPQHF; CDR3nt: TGTGCCAGCAGTCGCTCAACATGGGGCAATCAGCCCCAGCATTTT; v_gene: TRBV27; j_gene: TRBJ1-5; abundance: .; d_gene: .
CDR3aa: CASSQSVRGNTEAFF; CDR3nt: TGCGCCAGCAGCCAGTCGGTCCGTGGGAACACTGAAGCTTTCTTT; v_gene: TRBV4-3; j_gene: TRBJ1-1; abundance: .; d_gene: .
CDR3aa: CASSLDTGPRGLTHEAFF; CDR3nt: TGTGCCAGCAGCTTGGACACAGGGCCGCGAGGACTCACGCATGAAGCTTTCTTT; v_gene: TRBV5-6; j_gene: TRBJ1-1; abundance: .; d_gene: .
CDR3aa: CASSPETGVETQYF; CDR3nt: TGTGCCAGCTCACCGGAGACAGGGGTAGAGACCCAGTACTTC; v_gene: TRBV18; j_gene: TRBJ2-5; abundance: .; d_gene: TRBD1
CDR3aa: CASSLGAFNEKLFF; CDR3nt: TGCGCCAGCAGCTTGGGTGCCTTTAATGAAAAACTGTTTTTT; v_gene: TRBV5-1; j_gene: TRBJ1-4; abundance: .; d_gene: .
CDR3aa: CASSRPWGSREKLFF; CDR3nt: TGTGCCAGTAGTCGCCCTTGGGGCAGCCGCGAAAAACTGTTTTTT; v_gene: TRBV19; j_gene: TRBJ1-4; abundance: .; d_gene: .
CDR3aa: CASSIGPSGTNTGELFF; CDR3nt: TGTGCCAGTAGTATAGGCCCTAGTGGGACCAACACCGGGGAGCTGTTTTTT; v_gene: TRBV19; j_gene: TRBJ2-2; abundance: .; d_gene: .
CDR3aa: CASSMTGHPGDTQYF; CDR3nt: TGTGCCAGCAGCATGACGGGACACCCAGGGGATACGCAGTATTTT; v_gene: TRBV7-9; j_gene: TRBJ2-3; abundance: .; d_gene: .
CDR3aa: CASSLQLGGRGQYF; CDR3nt: TGTGCCAGCAGTTTACAATTGGGGGGGCGTGGGCAGTATTTT; v_gene: TRBV2; j_gene: TRBJ2-3; abundance: once; d_gene: .
CDR3aa: CASQQQAGGSYEQYF; CDR3nt: TGTGCCAGCCAACAGCAAGCGGGGGGCTCCTACGAGCAGTACTTC; v_gene: TRBV6-1; j_gene: TRBJ2-7; abundance: once; d_gene: TRBD2
CDR3aa: CAWSGGYNSPLHF; CDR3nt: TGTGCCTGGAGTGGGGGTTATAATTCACCCCTCCACTTT; v_gene: TRBV30; j_gene: TRBJ1-6; abundance: .; d_gene: .
CDR3aa: CASSLGDTLLVGYTF; CDR3nt: TGTGCCAGCAGCTTAGGGGACACACTTTTGGTTGGCTACACCTTC; v_gene: TRBV7-9; j_gene: TRBJ1-2; abundance: few; d_gene: .
CDR3aa: CASSYQIFYTF; CDR3nt: TGTGCCAGCAGCTATCAAATCTTCTACACCTTC; v_gene: TRBV6-6; j_gene: TRBJ1-2; abundance: .; d_gene: .
CDR3aa: CASSVSGGGFDTQYF; CDR3nt: TGTGCCAGCAGTGTTAGCGGGGGGGGGTTTGATACGCAGTATTTT; v_gene: TRBV6-1; j_gene: TRBJ2-3; abundance: .; d_gene: TRBD2
CDR3aa: CASSPSGFDEQFF; CDR3nt: TGTGCCAGCTCACCAAGCGGGTTCGATGAGCAGTTCTTC; v_gene: TRBV18; j_gene: TRBJ2-1; abundance: .; d_gene: .
CDR3aa: CASSLLRTGELFF; CDR3nt: TGTGCCAGCAGCTTACTACGCACCGGGGAGCTGTTTTTT; v_gene: TRBV11-3; j_gene: TRBJ2-2; abundance: .; d_gene: .
CDR3aa: CASSIGRTDGLFF; CDR3nt: TGTGCCAGTAGTATAGGAAGAACAGACGGGCTTTTCTTC; v_gene: TRBV19; j_gene: TRBJ2-1; abundance: .; d_gene: .
CDR3aa: CASSFVPGSNQPQHF; CDR3nt: TGTGCCAGCAGTTTCGTTCCAGGTAGCAATCAGCCCCAGCATTTT; v_gene: TRBV28; j_gene: TRBJ1-5; abundance: .; d_gene: .
CDR3aa: CASSLGGLNTEAFF; CDR3nt: TGTGCCAGCAGCTTAGGGGGCCTGAACACTGAAGCTTTCTTT; v_gene: TRBV7-9; j_gene: TRBJ1-1; abundance: .; d_gene: .
CDR3aa: CASSESRDNEKLFF; CDR3nt: TGCGCCAGCAGTGAGTCCCGGGACAATGAAAAACTGTTTTTT; v_gene: TRBV10-1; j_gene: TRBJ1-4; abundance: .; d_gene: .
CDR3aa: CASSLGTAGNQPQHF; CDR3nt: TGTGCCAGCAGCCTGGGGACAGCCGGCAATCAGCCCCAGCATTTT; v_gene: TRBV2; j_gene: TRBJ1-5; abundance: .; d_gene: TRBD1
CDR3aa: CASSLGQGHYHEQYF; CDR3nt: TGCGCCAGCAGCTTGGGACAGGGGCATTATCACGAGCAGTACTTC; v_gene: TRBV5-1; j_gene: TRBJ2-7; abundance: .; d_gene: TRBD1
CDR3aa: CASSTGTASNPLTDTQYF; CDR3nt: TGTGCCAGCAGCACCGGGACAGCTTCCAATCCTCTCACAGATACGCAGTATTTT; v_gene: TRBV5-4; j_gene: TRBJ2-3; abundance: .; d_gene: TRBD1
CDR3aa: CASSLVLRVNTDTQYF; CDR3nt: TGTGCCAGCAGCTTGGTGTTACGGGTCAACACAGATACGCAGTATTTT; v_gene: TRBV5-5; j_gene: TRBJ2-3; abundance: .; d_gene: .
CDR3aa: CASIRDVFGTEAFF; CDR3nt: TGTGCCAGTATTAGGGACGTCTTTGGGACTGAAGCTTTCTTT; v_gene: TRBV19; j_gene: TRBJ1-1; abundance: .; d_gene: .
CDR3aa: CASSILAGVTEAFF; CDR3nt: TGTGCCAGTAGTATTCTGGCAGGGGTGACTGAAGCTTTCTTT; v_gene: TRBV19; j_gene: TRBJ1-1; abundance: .; d_gene: .
CDR3aa: CASSSGPNNEQFF; CDR3nt: TGTGCCAGCAGCTCGGGACCTAACAATGAGCAGTTCTTC; v_gene: TRBV7-2; j_gene: TRBJ2-1; abundance: .; d_gene: .
CDR3aa: CASSPQAGTQLFF; CDR3nt: TGTGCCAGCTCACCACAGGCCGGGACACAACTGTTTTTT; v_gene: TRBV18; j_gene: TRBJ1-4; abundance: .; d_gene: .
CDR3aa: CASMRRYSEAFF; CDR3nt: TGTGCCAGCATGCGCAGGTACTCTGAAGCTTTCTTT; v_gene: TRBV28; j_gene: TRBJ1-1; abundance: once; d_gene: .
CDR3aa: CASSLGHLNTEAFF; CDR3nt: TGTGCCAGCAGCTTAGGACACTTGAACACTGAAGCTTTCTTT; v_gene: TRBV7-2; j_gene: TRBJ1-1; abundance: .; d_gene: .
CDR3aa: CASSQGVGGYNSPLHF; CDR3nt: TGCGCCAGCAGCCAAGGGGTAGGGGGCTATAATTCACCCCTCCACTTT; v_gene: TRBV4-1; j_gene: TRBJ1-6; abundance: .; d_gene: .
CDR3aa: CASSSGYPYEQYF; CDR3nt: TGTGCCAGCAGCTCCGGGTATCCCTACGAGCAGTACTTC; v_gene: TRBV7-9; j_gene: TRBJ2-7; abundance: .; d_gene: .
CDR3aa: CASSVWNTGELFF; CDR3nt: TGTGCCAGCAGTGTCTGGAACACCGGGGAGCTGTTTTTT; v_gene: TRBV2; j_gene: TRBJ2-2; abundance: .; d_gene: .
CDR3aa: CASSPVWGGESYEQYF; CDR3nt: TGCGCCAGCAGCCCGGTCTGGGGCGGAGAGTCCTACGAGCAGTACTTC; v_gene: TRBV5-1; j_gene: TRBJ2-7; abundance: .; d_gene: .
CDR3aa: CASSEGLGWTGELFF; CDR3nt: TGTGCCAGCAGTGAAGGTTTAGGCTGGACCGGGGAGCTGTTTTTT; v_gene: TRBV2; j_gene: TRBJ2-2; abundance: .; d_gene: .
CDR3aa: CASSESAGWGNTIYF; CDR3nt: TGTGCCAGCAGTGAATCGGCAGGGTGGGGAAACACCATATATTTT; v_gene: TRBV2; j_gene: TRBJ1-3; abundance: .; d_gene: .
CDR3aa: CASRLGGGLMQYF; CDR3nt: TGTGCCAGTCGCCTCGGGGGGGGTCTAATGCAGTACTTC; v_gene: TRBV27; j_gene: TRBJ2-7; abundance: once; d_gene: TRBD2
CDR3aa: CASSLRTGAIGTEAFF; CDR3nt: TGTGCCAGCTCACTACGAACGGGGGCCATCGGCACTGAAGCTTTCTTT; v_gene: TRBV18; j_gene: TRBJ1-1; abundance: .; d_gene: .
CDR3aa: CASSQDFQVEQYF; CDR3nt: TGCGCCAGCAGCCAAGATTTTCAAGTCGAGCAGTACTTC; v_gene: TRBV4-3; j_gene: TRBJ2-7; abundance: .; d_gene: .